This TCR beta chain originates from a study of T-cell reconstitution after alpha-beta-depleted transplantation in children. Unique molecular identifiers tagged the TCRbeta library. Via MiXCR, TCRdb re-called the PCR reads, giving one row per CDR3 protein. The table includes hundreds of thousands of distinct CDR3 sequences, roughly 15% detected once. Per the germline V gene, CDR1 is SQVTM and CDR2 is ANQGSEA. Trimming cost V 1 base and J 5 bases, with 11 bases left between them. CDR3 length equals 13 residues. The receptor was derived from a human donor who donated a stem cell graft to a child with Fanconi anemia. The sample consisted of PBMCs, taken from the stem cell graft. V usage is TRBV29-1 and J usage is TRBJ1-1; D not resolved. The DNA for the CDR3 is TGCAGCGTTGAAGTCGGGTCGAGGACTGAAGCTTTCTTT. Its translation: CSVEVGSRTEAFF.